This entry lists 10 T cell receptor beta chains sequenced from one sample in a study of cytomegalovirus exposure and HLA in healthy donors. Primers for the PCR totalled 60 Vbeta and 13 Jbeta. Sequencing was performed with immunoSEQ multiplex PCR; in TCRdb, only in-frame clones are kept and a portion is missing. The sample shows around 180,000 clones, 70% to 85% of them seen only once. Source material: PBMCs. These receptor sequences come from a woman in her thirties or forties in good health and CMV-seronegative.

The chain employs TRBV4-3 and TRBJ2-7, with TRBD1 as a possible D gene (6 bases). V shed 1 base and J shed 2 bases, with 12 bases lying between them. The CDR3 contains 15 residues. Per the germline V gene, CDR1 is LGHNA and CDR2 is YSLEER. The chain's CDR3 is CASSQGGQAPYEQYF. CDR3 DNA sequence: TGCGCCAGCAGCCAAGGGGGGCAGGCCCCCTACGAGCAGTACTTC.

V usage is TRBV6-4 and J usage is TRBJ2-2; unclear D gene. Germline assignment: CDR1 MRHNA and CDR2 SNTAGT. V was shortened by 4 bases and J by 3 bases, with 12 bases between the two germline ends. The CDR3 length is 15 residues. CDR3 residues: CASSVSGLHTGELFF. CDR3 DNA sequence: TGTGCCAGCAGTGTCTCTGGGCTACACACCGGGGAGCTGTTTTTT.

The V gene is TRBV9, the J gene TRBJ1-2, with TRBD1 matching over 7 bases. The CDR3 is 17 residues long. Germline V gene data show CDR1 as SGDLS and CDR2 as YYNGEE. Trimming removed 2 bases from V and 8 bases from J; junction bases left unmatched: 18. The CDR3 spells CASSVSGRDRMPEGYTF. For the CDR3, the DNA is TGTGCCAGCAGCGTCTCCGGCCGGGACAGAATGCCGGAAGGCTACACCTTC.

V and J are TRBV29-1 and TRBJ2-7; TRBD1 agrees at 8 bases. The germline V gene has CDR1 SQVTM and CDR2 ANQGSEA. Germline trimming cut 2 bases from V and 3 bases from J; bases unmatched to any gene: 12. The CDR3 is 16 residues long. In DNA form, the CDR3 reads TGCAGCGTTGAAAGGGGTTCGAGACAGGGGATCTACGAGCAGTACTTC. Amino acid sequence: CSVERGSRQGIYEQYF.

This chain links TRBV9 with TRBJ2-1, with no clear D. The V gene's germline CDR1 is SGDLS and CDR2 YYNGEE. This CDR3 region has 12 residues. V gave up 4 bases and J gave up 5 bases, with 7 bases separating them. As DNA, the CDR3 is TGTGCCAGCAGCTTGGCCCACAATGAGCAGTTCTTC. Residues: CASSLAHNEQFF.

The chain recombines TRBV28 with TRBJ1-1; no reliable D call. CDR3 size: 14 residues. Germline CDR1 is MDHEN and CDR2 is SYDVKM. Trimming took 3 bases from V and 1 from J, leaving 9 bases between them. CDR3 in DNA: TGTGCCAGCAGTTTCCCCAGATCGAACACTGAAGCTTTCTTT. Translating gives CASSFPRSNTEAFF.

This rearrangement joins TRBV7-6 to TRBJ2-5; TRBD1 matches at 7 bases. The CDR3 is made up of 14 amino acids. V gave up 5 bases and J gave up 5 bases; unmatched junction bases: 8. Germline-derived CDR1 and CDR2 are SGHVS and FNYEAQ. The chain's CDR3 is CASSPTPRGETQYF. The CDR3 DNA is TGTGCCAGCAGCCCTACACCCAGGGGGGAGACCCAGTACTTC.

The chain links TRBV6-5 to TRBJ1-2, with 7 nucleotides matching TRBD1. The V gene end was trimmed by 2 bases and the J gene end by 4 bases; junction bases not matched to a gene: 4. The CDR3 is 14 residues long. Germline loops: CDR1 MNHEY, CDR2 SVGAGI. CDR3 amino acids: CASSYKGAGYGYTF. CDR3 coding DNA: TGTGCCAGCAGTTACAAGGGGGCAGGCTATGGCTACACCTTC.

This chain uses TRBV7-9 with TRBJ1-5; 7 bases are a match to TRBD1. The CDR3 has 17 amino acids. Germline lookup yields CDR1 SEHNR and CDR2 FQNEAQ (reference sequence). The ends lost 4 bases at V and 5 bases at J; junction bases unmatched: 14. The CDR3 here is CASSSYYRGFDYQPQHF. CDR3 bases: TGTGCCAGCAGCTCTTATTACAGGGGTTTCGATTATCAGCCCCAGCATTTT.

This clone has just a few counts. This rearrangement joins TRBV30 to TRBJ1-5; no reliable D call. Per the germline V gene, CDR1 is GTSNPN and CDR2 is SVGIG (reference sequence). V was shortened by 1 base and J by 5 bases, with 9 bases between the two germline ends. The CDR3 sequence is 13 residues long. CDR3: CAWSAGVHQPQHF. CDR3 DNA sequence: TGTGCCTGGAGTGCCGGGGTGCATCAGCCCCAGCATTTT.